Below, 6 T cell receptor beta chains from the same sample are listed, as sequenced in a study of siplizumab effects on memory and regulatory T cells. Sequenced by immunoSEQ multiplex PCR; TCRdb stores in-frame clones only, minus some. The data show 100,000 or so clones, roughly 93% seen once. Sequenced: non-Treg CD4+ T cells sorted from blood. All receptors derive from a human donor in good health.

This clone has just one count. The V call is TRBV19, the J call TRBJ1-5; a weak D match, TRBD1 (6 bases). Per germline, CDR1 LNHDA and CDR2 SQIVND (reference sequence). The V and J ends lost 3 bases and 5 bases respectively, with 11 bases between them. The length of the CDR3 is 14 residues. CDR3 in DNA: TGTGCCAGTAGTATGGACAGCAATTATCAGCCCCAGCATTTT. It yields the protein CASSMDSNYQPQHF.

This chain connects TRBV15 to TRBJ2-4; 12 bases are a match to TRBD2. CDR1 is LNHNV and CDR2 is YYDKDF in the germline V gene (reference sequence). This CDR3 region has 13 residues. Trimming at V came to 3 bases and at J to 13 bases, leaving 4 bases not matched to a gene. The CDR3: CATSSGLAGRQYF. In DNA form, the CDR3 reads TGTGCCACCAGCAGCGGACTAGCGGGAAGGCAGTACTTC. Using reference TRBV15 and TRBJ2-4 for the parts outside the CDR3, the full variable domain is DAMVIQNPRYQVTQFGKPVTLSCSQTLNHNVMYWYQQKSSQAPKLLFHYYDKDFNNEADTPDNFQSRRPNTSFCFLDIRSPGLGDTAMYLCATSSGLAGRQYFGAGTRLSVL.

This clone was seen a single time. The chain recombines TRBV7-2 with TRBJ2-4, with 9 bases fitting TRBD2. This CDR3 contains 17 residues. Germline CDR1 and CDR2: SGHTA and FQGNSA. Germline trimming cut 1 base from V and 0 bases from J; bases unmatched to any gene: 4. CDR3 protein: CASSLVGLARAKNIQYF. CDR3 nucleotides: TGTGCCAGCAGCTTAGTGGGACTAGCCCGAGCCAAAAACATTCAGTACTTC.

This clone was recorded only once. V and J are TRBV29-1 and TRBJ2-1; D gene unclear. Germline CDR1 and CDR2: SQVTM and ANQGSEA. This CDR3 comprises 13 residues. V was shortened by 7 bases and J by 0 bases, with 10 bases between the two germline ends. The DNA for the CDR3 is TGCAGCGCTGCGAAAAGCTCCTACAATGAGCAGTTCTTC. Translation gives CSAAKSSYNEQFF.

The gene calls are TRBV7-2 and TRBJ2-3, with TRBD1 matching over 7 bases. J was trimmed by 4 bases and V by 5 bases; bases with no gene match: 12. From germline, CDR1 is SGHTA and CDR2 FQGNSA. The CDR3 length is 16 residues. Here the CDR3 reads CASSLTGTLVADTQYF. The CDR3 nucleotides read TGTGCCAGCAGCCTGACAGGGACCCTGGTAGCAGATACGCAGTATTTT.

J is TRBJ2-5 and V is TRBV7-6; 9 bases map to TRBD2. The ends lost 2 bases at V and 4 bases at J; junction bases unmatched: 8. Germline V gene sequence: CDR1 SGHVS, CDR2 FNYEAQ. This CDR3 is built from 16 residues. The CDR3 loop reads CASSLSLAGVSETQYF. CDR3 DNA sequence: TGTGCCAGCAGCTTATCTTTAGCGGGAGTTTCAGAGACCCAGTACTTC.